This record concerns one TCR beta chain sequence. This sample was taken from a study of blood T cell repertoires in COVID-19. Across the whole study: COVID-19 samples from acute and convalescent phases originated in the United States, Italy and Spain.

Germline CDR1 MDHEN, CDR2 SYDVKM. V dropped 4 bases and J dropped 9; count of bases not matched to a gene: 7. The CDR3 loop spans 15 amino acids. Methods used by the authors: Reference gene primer amplification yielded estimated nucleated cell counts. Sequencing used immunoSEQ multiplex PCR; TCRdb keeps in-frame clones, though not all of them. Clone size and V and J calls were adopted from that table, with D and trimming inferred from the DNA. The sample records some 150,000 clones, roughly 87% being singletons. The TCR originated in a woman aged 55-69 years who had recovered from COVID-19. The V call is TRBV28, the J call TRBJ1-6, with 9 bases lining up with TRBD1. Sequencing input: peripheral blood. CDR3 sequence: CASSSIGTGFSPLHF. DNA for the CDR3: TGTGCCAGCAGTTCAATCGGGACAGGGTTTTCACCCCTCCACTTT.